This T cell receptor beta chain was found in a study of T cell responses to AZD1222 COVID-19 vaccine. Whole-study context: Samples with a second dose at about 4 or about 12 weeks were pooled together. Findings and caveats of the study: Donors were largely white British and mainly female; clonal diversity was possibly underestimated.

This CDR3 contains 15 residues. Germline values: CDR1 LNHDA, CDR2 SQIVND (reference sequence). V lost 6 bases to trimming and J lost 4 bases; unmatched junction nucleotides: 10. The protocol was immunoSEQ multiplex PCR, while the TCRdb copy is restricted to in-frame clones and leaves out a portion. The repertoire holds nearly 110,000 clones, with around 90% as singletons. In regard to this clone: As yet, its antigen is unknown.

This clonotype was sampled from an adult in good health. The sequencing used peripheral blood, collected on day 0 of AZD1222 vaccination. V usage is TRBV19 and J usage is TRBJ1-2; the match to TRBD1 covers 8 bases. CDR3 protein: CASRIPGGVVYGYTF. The CDR3 nucleotides are TGTGCCAGTAGGATACCAGGGGGCGTTGTCTATGGCTACACCTTC.